This TCR beta chain originates from a study of CXCR3-negative and CXCR3-positive naive CD8 T cells (dated by TCRdb to the late 2010s). About the study as a whole: In total, about 150 million TRB reads were obtained, or roughly 1.5 +/- 0.3 million reads per library. The diversity and physicochemical repertoire analyses included fewer than twelve donors pooled from two independent experiments. For the TRBV-TRBJ cluster analysis, the naive subsets came from 5 donors, while the memory cells came from 3 donors.

CDR1 and CDR2 (DFQATT, SNEGSKA) derive from the germline V gene (reference sequence). Spanning cysteine to phenylalanine, the CDR3 consists of 13 amino acids. The coding DNA is unavailable. Here is what the overall study found, with its caveats: Naive CXCR3-negative and CXCR3-positive cells from the same donor showed similar TRBV-TRBJ usage, whereas memory cells showed distinct patterns. Surface CD5, linked to self-reactivity in mice, was comparable between naive subsets; TCR interaction strength was therefore also inferred from TRB CDR3 physicochemical properties. Freshly isolated PBMCs were used for most assays because CXCR3 expression went down partially after cryopreservation. Compared with CXCR3-negative naive cells, CXCR3-positive naive cells had TRB CDR3s with higher hydrophobicity (lower Kidera factor 4), lower energy, and higher strength and volume indices. Repertoire diversity was comparably high in both naive subsets but much lower in memory CD8+ T cells.

In the case of this clonotype: Its antigen remains undetermined.

For every CD8+ T cell subset, 250,000 to 300,000 cells were flow-sorted straight into RLT lysis buffer, and each subset was sorted in triplicate. To keep memory contaminants out, a stringent definition of naive CD8+ T cells was applied: CD45RO-CCR7+CD27+CD95-. Peripheral blood mononuclear cells were isolated from buffy coats by standard density gradient centrifugation. Naive CXCR3-negative and CXCR3-positive CD8+ T cells were flow-sorted on a FACSAria III. Total RNA was extracted from sorted cells using an RNeasy Mini Kit. Sequencing was performed on a NextSeq 550. The Human TCR Profiling Kit (MiLaboratory) was used to prepare UMI-labeled 5' RACE TRB cDNA libraries. cDNA synthesis used the entire amount of extracted RNA, and PCR amplification then used the entire amount of cDNA produced. Libraries were prepared in parallel with an identical number of PCR cycles. The original methods were these. MIGEC and MiXCR extracted about 48,000 +/- 9,800 unique UMI-labeled TRB cDNA molecules per library, requiring at least two reads per UMI. Each library averaged roughly 36,000 +/- 9,600 functional in-frame TRB CDR3 nucleotide clonotypes without stop codons. After downsampling to 5000 UMI-labeled TRB molecules per sample, diversity metrics, including normalized Shannon-Wiener and Chao1, were computed in VDJtools. For the central five CDR3 residues, VDJtools calculated physicochemical properties weighted by clonotype size, namely interaction energy, strength, volume and Kidera factor 4. TCRdb reprocessed the raw reads; every CDR3 protein sequence is a single record, and DNA is not supplied. These V and J calls derive from TCRdb rather than the authors' analysis. For this sample, the table gives some 67,000 distinct CDR3 sequences. Approximately 1.5% of the sample goes to the ten largest clones.

This TCR was sampled from a human donor in good health. Some clones in this sample may be carry-over from other donors' samples. The sequence is built from TRBV20-1 and TRBJ2-1; without DNA, the TCRdb call of TRBD2 cannot be checked. The sample was naive CXCR3- CD8+ T cells from blood. The cell subset or site label, as the study defines it: CD45RO-CCR7+CD27+CD95- naive CD8+ T cells lacking CXCR3 (TNR3-). The CDR3 region: CSGGRGTYNEQFF.